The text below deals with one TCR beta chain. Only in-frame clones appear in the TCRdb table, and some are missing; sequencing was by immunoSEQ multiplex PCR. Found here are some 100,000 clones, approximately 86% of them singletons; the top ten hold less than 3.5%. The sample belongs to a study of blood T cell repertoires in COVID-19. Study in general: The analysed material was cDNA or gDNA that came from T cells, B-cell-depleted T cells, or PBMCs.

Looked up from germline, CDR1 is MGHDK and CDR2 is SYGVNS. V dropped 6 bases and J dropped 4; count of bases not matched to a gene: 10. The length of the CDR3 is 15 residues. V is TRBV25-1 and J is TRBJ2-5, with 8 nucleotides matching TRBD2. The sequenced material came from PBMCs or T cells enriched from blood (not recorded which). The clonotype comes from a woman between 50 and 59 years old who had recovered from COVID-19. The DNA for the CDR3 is TGTGCCAGCAGCCCGTACCGGGGGGGAGGAGAGACCCAGTACTTC. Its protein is CASSPYRGGGETQYF.